The 28 T cell receptor beta chains below were found in one sample sequenced in a study of radiotherapy plus CTLA-4 blockade in lung cancer. TCRdb keeps only in-frame clones here, not all; method: immunoSEQ multiplex PCR. Of tens of thousands of clones detected, about 86% appear once; the ten largest clones hold 20% to 25%. The sequencing here drew on peripheral blood, taken from a patient treated with radiotherapy plus ipilimumab. The source is a human donor with non-small cell lung cancer whose response to radiotherapy plus ipilimumab could not be evaluated.

The rearrangement joins TRBV19 to TRBJ2-5; the match to TRBD2 covers 11 bases. CDR1 is LNHDA and CDR2 is SQIVND in the germline V gene (reference sequence). Unmatched junction bases numbered 12, after V lost 10 bases and J lost 5 bases. This CDR3 contains 15 residues. This CDR3 is CATQDSGGARETQYF. In DNA, the CDR3 is TGTGCCACTCAGGATAGCGGGGGGGCCCGTGAGACCCAGTACTTC. The full variable domain, with the rest looked up from reference TRBV19 and TRBJ2-5, is DGGITQSPKYLFRKEGQNVTLSCEQNLNHDAMYWYRQDPGQGLRLIYYSQIVNDFQKGDIAEGYSVSREKKESFPLTVTSAQKNPTAFYLCATQDSGGARETQYFGPGTRLLVL.

The J gene is TRBJ1-1, the V gene TRBV9; no reliable D call. CDR3 length: 13 amino acids. Between the trimmed V and J ends, which lost 0 bases and 4 bases, there was a span of 7 bases. CDR1 is SGDLS and CDR2 is YYNGEE in the germline V gene. CDR3: CASSVGGSTEAFF. For the CDR3, the DNA is TGTGCCAGCAGCGTAGGAGGGTCCACTGAAGCTTTCTTT.

This clone appeared once. The chain employs TRBV5-6 and TRBJ2-7, with D tentatively TRBD1 (5 bases). The CDR3 extends over 15 amino acids. Germline V gives CDR1 SGHDT, CDR2 YYEEEE. Trimming left V 2 bases short and J 4 bases short, with 16 bases between. The CDR3 sequence: CASSFWKQGKYEQYF. The DNA for the CDR3 is TGTGCCAGCAGCTTTTGGAAGCAGGGTAAATACGAGCAGTACTTC.

The chain is built from TRBV7-9 and TRBJ1-4; the D gene is possibly TRBD1 (5 bases). Trimming took off 8 bases at V and 4 bases at J, with 14 bases between the two ends. There are 14 residues in the CDR3. Germline V gives CDR1 SEHNR, CDR2 FQNEAQ (reference sequence). The CDR3 nucleotides are TGTGCCAGCGGCCCGGGGCGGGGTAATGAAAAACTGTTTTTT. Amino acids: CASGPGRGNEKLFF. The whole variable domain, remainder taken from reference TRBV7-9 and TRBJ1-4, is DTGVSQNPRHKITKRGQNVTFRCDPISEHNRLYWYRQTLGQGPEFLTYFQNEAQLEKSRLLSDRFSAERPKGSFSTLEIQRTEQGDSAMYLCASGPGRGNEKLFFGSGTQLSVL.

The chain employs TRBV27 and TRBJ1-2; maybe TRBD1 (5 bases). Germline loops: CDR1 MNHEY, CDR2 SMNVEV (reference sequence). Trimming pared 7 bases from V and 2 bases from J, leaving 14 bases between. The length of the CDR3 is 14 residues. The CDR3 is CASNQGSRNYGYTF. CDR3 in DNA: TGTGCCAGCAACCAGGGTAGCCGCAACTATGGCTACACCTTC.

The rearrangement joins TRBV12-5 to TRBJ1-5; TRBD1 matches 7 bases. V dropped 4 bases and J dropped 2; count of bases not matched to a gene: 5. This CDR3 is built from 15 residues. In germline, CDR1 is LGHNT, CDR2 FRNRAP. This chain's CDR3 is CASGSPGQRNQPQHF. The CDR3 DNA reads as TGTGCTAGTGGTTCTCCGGGACAGCGCAATCAGCCCCAGCATTTT.

The rearrangement links TRBV6-1 to TRBJ2-4, with 9 nucleotides matching TRBD2. There are 19 residues in the CDR3. V gave up 2 bases and J gave up 0 bases; unmatched junction bases: 11. In germline, CDR1 is MNHNS, CDR2 SASEGT. The CDR3 reads CASSEQAGGTDLAKNIQYF. CDR3 nucleotide sequence: TGTGCCAGCAGTGAACAGGCGGGGGGGACGGACTTAGCCAAAAACATTCAGTACTTC.

The chain links TRBV28 to TRBJ1-2, with TRBD1 matching over 8 bases. CDR1 MDHEN and CDR2 SYDVKM come from the germline V gene. The CDR3 runs 16 residues. V gave up 2 bases and J gave up 3 bases; unmatched junction bases: 8. CDR3 sequence (DNA): TGTGCCAGCAGTTTAGAGAAGGACAGGGCATACTATGGCTACACCTTC. The encoded protein is CASSLEKDRAYYGYTF.

The genes are TRBV4-3 and TRBJ1-2; D gene uncertain. Germline loops: CDR1 LGHNA, CDR2 YSLEER. The V end lost 2 bases, the J end lost 8 bases, and 9 bases lay between the germline ends. The CDR3 totals 12 residues. CDR3 nucleotide sequence: TGCGCCAGCAGCCAAAATACGGGGGGCTACACCTTC. Its protein is CASSQNTGGYTF.

Note on this clone: Other DNA sequences from this sample encode an identical CDR3 as well. This chain connects TRBV5-6 to TRBJ1-1; tentative D call: TRBD1 (5 bases). V was pared by 4 bases and J by 7 bases, with 11 bases between. The germline gives CDR1 SGHDT, CDR2 YYEEEE. The CDR3 sequence is 12 residues long. CDR3 protein: CASSLQVFEAFF. The CDR3 DNA is TGTGCCAGCAGCCTACAGGTTTTTGAAGCTTTCTTT.

A single count supports this clone. This chain joins TRBV7-2 and TRBJ1-6, with 8 bases matching TRBD1. V lost 5 bases, J lost 7 bases, and 7 bases stayed unmatched. The CDR3 runs 15 residues. Germline V CDR1 and CDR2: SGHTA, FQGNSA. The DNA for the CDR3 is TGTGCCAGCAGCCTCCAGGGGGCAACCAATTCACCCCTCCACTTT. Translating gives CASSLQGATNSPLHF.

The chain recombines TRBV19 with TRBJ1-2; D perhaps matches TRBD1 (6 bases). This CDR3 has 13 residues. The V end was cut by 6 bases, the J end by 0 bases, with 8 bases between. Germline V gene sequence: CDR1 LNHDA, CDR2 SQIVND (reference sequence). CDR3 sequence reads: CASRDRANYGYTF. CDR3 in DNA: TGTGCCAGTAGGGACAGAGCTAACTATGGCTACACCTTC.

The chain links TRBV29-1 to TRBJ2-2; 7 nucleotides align to TRBD1. The germline V gene has CDR1 SQVTM and CDR2 ANQGSEA. The V gene end was trimmed by 6 bases and the J gene end by 0 bases; junction bases not matched to a gene: 4. The CDR3 is 14 amino acids. Here the CDR3 DNA reads TGCAGCGTGGATACAGGGGCGAACACCGGGGAGCTGTTTTTT. Amino acid sequence: CSVDTGANTGELFF.

The chain joins TRBV4-2 to TRBJ1-2; no firm D call. CDR1 and CDR2 (germline): LGHNA, YNFKEQ. The CDR3 has 15 amino acids. Trimming removed 1 base from V and 0 bases from J, with 9 bases in between. CDR3 region: CASSQVHRTNYGYTF. CDR3 DNA sequence: TGTGCCAGCAGCCAAGTACACAGAACTAACTATGGCTACACCTTC.

The chain joins TRBV7-2 to TRBJ1-5; TRBD1 agrees at 7 bases. The CDR3 is 14 amino acids. Germline-derived CDR1 and CDR2 are SGHTA and FQGNSA. J gave up 6 bases and V 0 bases, and 2 bases lay outside the gene matches. CDR3 region: CASSLAGGSQPQHF. Here the CDR3 DNA reads TGTGCCAGCAGCTTAGCAGGGGGCAGTCAGCCCCAGCATTTT.

The chain uses TRBV29-1 and TRBJ2-1; 7 bases match TRBD1. The CDR3 extends over 17 amino acids. V shed 5 bases, J shed 1 base, and the junction held 14 bases outside the gene matches. Germline V gene lookup returns CDR1 SQVTM and CDR2 ANQGSEA. CDR3 amino acids: CSVSGRGREGSYNEQFF. CDR3 in DNA: TGCAGCGTTTCAGGAAGGGGGCGAGAGGGGTCCTACAATGAGCAGTTCTTC.

There are a few counts of this clone. The chain recombines TRBV5-6 with TRBJ1-2; D is ambiguous. CDR3 length: 13 residues. The germline V gene has CDR1 SGHDT and CDR2 YYEEEE. V lost 1 base, J lost 6 bases, and 10 bases lay in between. CDR3 sequence: CASSLSQLHGYTF. The DNA of the CDR3 is TGTGCCAGCAGCTTGTCTCAACTCCATGGCTACACCTTC.

V is TRBV2 and J is TRBJ1-1; D is ambiguous. The CDR3 has 11 residues. Trimming removed 3 bases from V and 11 bases from J, with 10 bases in between. Germline V gene lookup returns CDR1 SNHLY and CDR2 FYNNEI. CDR3 nucleotide sequence: TGTGCCAGCAGTGACCCCGCGTTGGCTTTCTTT. Amino acid sequence: CASSDPALAFF.

The chain uses TRBV18 and TRBJ2-5; 7 nucleotides line up with TRBD2. The V gene's germline CDR1 is KGHSH and CDR2 LQKENI. V gave up 4 bases and J gave up 1 base; unmatched junction bases: 6. The CDR3 extends over 15 amino acids. The CDR3 spells CASSLPGTTQETQYF. The CDR3 region has the DNA TGTGCCAGCTCACTCCCCGGGACTACCCAAGAGACCCAGTACTTC.

This sequence joins TRBV5-4 and TRBJ2-4; D is perhaps TRBD2 (7 bases). The CDR3 totals 18 residues. The ends were cut back, 3 bases at V and 0 bases at J, with 19 bases in the middle. The germline CDR1 and CDR2 sequences are SGHNT and YYREEE (reference sequence). CDR3 in amino acids: CASSYVRGGSLAKNIQYF. The CDR3 DNA reads TGTGCCAGCAGCTATGTGAGGGGGGGGAGTCTAGCCAAAAACATTCAGTACTTC.

V is TRBV6-5 and J is TRBJ1-5; no reliable D call. The CDR3 has 11 amino acids. Germline V gene sequence: CDR1 MNHEY, CDR2 SVGAGI. Trimming pared 8 bases from V and 5 bases from J, leaving 7 bases between. The CDR3 reads CASGVDQPQHF. For the CDR3, the DNA is TGTGCCAGCGGAGTCGATCAGCCCCAGCATTTT.

The chain uses TRBV5-1 and TRBJ1-3; possible D gene TRBD1, 5 bases. V lost 3 bases and J lost 0, with 10 bases in between. CDR1 SGHRS and CDR2 YFSETQ come from the germline V gene. This CDR3 has 15 residues. The CDR3 loop is CASSSGGNSGNTIYF. Written as DNA, the CDR3 is TGCGCCAGCAGCTCCGGGGGGAACTCTGGAAACACCATATATTTT.

The genes are TRBV5-4 and TRBJ2-3; 8 bases line up with TRBD2. CDR1 is SGHNT and CDR2 is YYREEE in the germline V gene (reference sequence). Trimming cost V 2 bases and J 6 bases; bases outside gene matches: 8. This CDR3 comprises 15 residues. DNA for the CDR3: TGTGCCAGCAGCTTCCCGGGACTAGGCGCCGATACGCAGTATTTT. It is translated as CASSFPGLGADTQYF.

The chain recombines TRBV19 with TRBJ2-5, with 7 bases fitting TRBD1. J was trimmed by 4 bases and V by 5 bases; bases with no gene match: 4. The CDR3 contains 13 residues. The germline gives CDR1 LNHDA, CDR2 SQIVND (reference sequence). The CDR3: CASSVNRGETQYF. CDR3 DNA sequence: TGTGCCAGTAGTGTAAACAGGGGAGAGACCCAGTACTTC.

The V gene is TRBV5-1, the J gene TRBJ2-7; TRBD2 might be the D (5 bases). Germline CDR1 SGHRS, CDR2 YFSETQ. The CDR3 is made up of 16 amino acids. V was clipped by 0 bases and J by 0 bases, with 13 bases between them. Written as DNA, the CDR3 is TGCGCCAGCAGCTTGGTTAGCGCGACCCGCTCCTACGAGCAGTACTTC. It is translated as CASSLVSATRSYEQYF. The entire variable domain, with the rest obtained from reference TRBV5-1 and TRBJ2-7, is as follows: KAGVTQTPRYLIKTRGQQVTLSCSPISGHRSVSWYQQTPGQGLQFLFEYFSETQRNKGNFPGRFSGRQFSNSRSEMNVSTLELGDSALYLCASSLVSATRSYEQYFGPGTRLTVT.

This clone was seen just once. The J gene is TRBJ2-5, the V gene TRBV5-6; 11 bases are shared with TRBD1. CDR3 length: 13 amino acids. After removal of 4 bases from V and 10 bases from J, the junction contained 6 bases not matched to a gene. CDR1 is SGHDT and CDR2 is YYEEEE in the germline V gene. CDR3 in amino acids: CASSGRDRGYQYF. The CDR3 bases are TGTGCCAGCAGCGGCCGGGACAGGGGGTACCAGTACTTC.

The DNA for the CDR3 is TGCAGTGCTAGGACAGGACCCCTCCACTTT. It specifies CSARTGPLHF. The rearrangement joins TRBV20-1 to TRBJ1-6; a weak D match, TRBD1 (6 bases). This CDR3 is 10 amino acids long. The V and J ends lost 3 bases and 12 bases respectively, with 6 bases between them. Germline V gene data show CDR1 as DFQATT and CDR2 as SNEGSKA (reference sequence).

This clone has just a few counts. The V call is TRBV4-1, the J call TRBJ2-2, with D perhaps matching TRBD2 (6 bases). The CDR3 runs 14 residues. The germline CDR1 and CDR2 sequences are MGHRA and YSYEKL. V was cut by 1 base and J by 4 bases, with 7 bases left in between. The chain's CDR3 is CASSQGDFTGELFF. DNA for the CDR3: TGCGCCAGCAGCCAAGGGGACTTCACCGGGGAGCTGTTTTTT.